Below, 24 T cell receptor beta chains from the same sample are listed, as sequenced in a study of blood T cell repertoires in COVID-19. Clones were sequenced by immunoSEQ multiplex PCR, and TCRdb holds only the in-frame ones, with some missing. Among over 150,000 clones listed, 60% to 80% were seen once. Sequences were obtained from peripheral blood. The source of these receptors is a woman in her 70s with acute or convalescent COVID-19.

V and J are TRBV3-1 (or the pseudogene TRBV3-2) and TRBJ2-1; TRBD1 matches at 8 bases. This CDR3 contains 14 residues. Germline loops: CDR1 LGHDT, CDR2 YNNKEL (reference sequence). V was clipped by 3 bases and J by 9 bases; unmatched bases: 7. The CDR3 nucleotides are TGTGCCAGCAGCCACAGGACAGGGCAGACTGAGCAGTTCTTC. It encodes CASSHRTGQTEQFF.

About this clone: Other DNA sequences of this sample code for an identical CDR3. This CDR3 reads CASSFGGNEQFF. In DNA, the CDR3 is TGTGCCAGCAGTTTTGGCGGGAATGAGCAGTTCTTC. This chain uses TRBV12-3 or TRBV12-4 with TRBJ2-1; possible D gene TRBD2, 5 bases. The CDR3 is 12 residues long. The ends were cut back, 3 bases at V and 7 bases at J, with 7 bases in the middle.

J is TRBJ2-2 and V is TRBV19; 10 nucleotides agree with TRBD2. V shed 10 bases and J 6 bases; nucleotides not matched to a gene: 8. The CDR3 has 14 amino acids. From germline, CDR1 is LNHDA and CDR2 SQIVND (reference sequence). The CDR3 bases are TGTGCCACCACTGATCTAGCGGGAGCCGGGGAGCTGTTTTTT. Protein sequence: CATTDLAGAGELFF.

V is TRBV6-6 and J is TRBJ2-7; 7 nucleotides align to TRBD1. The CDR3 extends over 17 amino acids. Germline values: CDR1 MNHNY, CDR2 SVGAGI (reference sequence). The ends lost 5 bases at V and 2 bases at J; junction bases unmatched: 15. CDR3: CASSQSSDRRSPYEQYF. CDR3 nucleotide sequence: TGTGCCAGCAGTCAATCGTCGGACAGGCGGTCTCCCTACGAGCAGTACTTC.

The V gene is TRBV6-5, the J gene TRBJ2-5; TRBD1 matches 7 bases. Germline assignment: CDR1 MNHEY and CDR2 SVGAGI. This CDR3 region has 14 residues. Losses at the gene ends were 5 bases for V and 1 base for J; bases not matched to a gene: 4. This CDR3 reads CASSPRDSQETQYF. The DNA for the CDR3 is TGTGCCAGCAGTCCCCGGGACAGCCAAGAGACCCAGTACTTC.

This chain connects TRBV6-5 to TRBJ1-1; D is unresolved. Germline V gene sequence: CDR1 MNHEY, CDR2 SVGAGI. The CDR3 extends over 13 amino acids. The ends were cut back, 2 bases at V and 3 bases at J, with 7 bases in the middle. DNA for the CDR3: TGTGCCAGCAGTTACCGCGGCGACACTGAAGCTTTCTTT. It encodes CASSYRGDTEAFF.

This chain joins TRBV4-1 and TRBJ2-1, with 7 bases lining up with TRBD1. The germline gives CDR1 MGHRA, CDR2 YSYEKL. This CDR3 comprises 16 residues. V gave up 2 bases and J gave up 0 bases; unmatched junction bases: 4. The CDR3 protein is CASSQLGTDSYNEQFF. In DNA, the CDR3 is TGCGCCAGCAGCCAACTAGGGACAGACTCCTACAATGAGCAGTTCTTC.

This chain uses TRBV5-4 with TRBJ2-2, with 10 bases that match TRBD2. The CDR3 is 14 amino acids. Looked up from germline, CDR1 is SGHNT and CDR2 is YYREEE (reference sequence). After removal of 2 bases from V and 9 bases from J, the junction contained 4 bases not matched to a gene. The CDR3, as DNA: TGTGCCAGCAGCTTAGGGACTAGCGCCCGGGAGCTGTTTTTT. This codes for CASSLGTSARELFF.

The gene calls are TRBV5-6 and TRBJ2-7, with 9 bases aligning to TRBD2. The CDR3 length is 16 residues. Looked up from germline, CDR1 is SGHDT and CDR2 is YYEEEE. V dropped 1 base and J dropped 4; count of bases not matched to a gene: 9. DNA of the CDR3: TGTGCCAGCAGCTTGTACGCGGGAGGGCCGGGTTACGAGCAGTACTTC. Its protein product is CASSLYAGGPGYEQYF.

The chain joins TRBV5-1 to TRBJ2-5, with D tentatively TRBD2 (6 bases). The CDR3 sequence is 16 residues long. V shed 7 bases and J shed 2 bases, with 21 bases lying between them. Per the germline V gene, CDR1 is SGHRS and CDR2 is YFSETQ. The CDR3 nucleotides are TGCGCCAGCCTGACTGGATCGGGCGGGAATCAAGAGACCCAGTACTTC. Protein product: CASLTGSGGNQETQYF.

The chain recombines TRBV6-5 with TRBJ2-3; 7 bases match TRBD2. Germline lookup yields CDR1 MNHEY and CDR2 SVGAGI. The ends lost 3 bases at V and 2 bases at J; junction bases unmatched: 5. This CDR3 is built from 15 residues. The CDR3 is CASSYSAGITDTQYF. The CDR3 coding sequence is TGTGCCAGCAGTTATTCAGCGGGAATCACAGATACGCAGTATTTT.

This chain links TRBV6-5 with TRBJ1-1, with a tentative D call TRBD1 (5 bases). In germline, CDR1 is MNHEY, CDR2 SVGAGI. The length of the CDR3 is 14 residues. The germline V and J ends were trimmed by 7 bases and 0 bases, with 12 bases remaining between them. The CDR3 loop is CASTHRQLNTEAFF. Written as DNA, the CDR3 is TGTGCCAGCACCCACAGACAGCTGAACACTGAAGCTTTCTTT.

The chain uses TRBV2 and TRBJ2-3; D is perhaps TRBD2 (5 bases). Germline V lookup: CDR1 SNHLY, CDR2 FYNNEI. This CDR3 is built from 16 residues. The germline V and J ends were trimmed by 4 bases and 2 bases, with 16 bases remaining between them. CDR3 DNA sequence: TGTGCCAGCAGTGGCACGGGAAATAGGTACACAGATACGCAGTATTTT. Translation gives CASSGTGNRYTDTQYF. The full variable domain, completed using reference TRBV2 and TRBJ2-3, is EPEVTQTPSHQVTQMGQEVILRCVPISNHLYFYWYRQILGQKVEFLVSFYNNEISEKSEIFDDQFSVERPDGSNFTLKIRSTKLEDSAMYFCASSGTGNRYTDTQYFGPGTRLTVL.

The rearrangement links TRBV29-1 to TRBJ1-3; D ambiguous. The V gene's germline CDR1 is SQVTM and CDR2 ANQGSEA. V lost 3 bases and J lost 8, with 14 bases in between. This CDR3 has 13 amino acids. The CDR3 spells CSVDSGVGDTIYF. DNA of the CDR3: TGCAGCGTTGATAGCGGGGTTGGGGACACCATATATTTT. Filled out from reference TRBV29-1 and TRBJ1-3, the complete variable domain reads SAVISQKPSRDICQRGTSLTIQCQVDSQVTMMFWYRQQPGQSLTLIATANQGSEATYESGFVIDKFPISRPNLTFSTLTVSNMSPEDSSIYLCSVDSGVGDTIYFGEGSWLTVV.

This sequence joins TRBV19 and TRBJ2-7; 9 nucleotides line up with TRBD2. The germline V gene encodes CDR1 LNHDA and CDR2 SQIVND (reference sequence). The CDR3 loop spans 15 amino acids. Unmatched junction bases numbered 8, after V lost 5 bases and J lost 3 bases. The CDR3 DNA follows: TGTGCCAGTAGTCCGACTCTAGCGGGGAACTACGAGCAGTACTTC. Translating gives CASSPTLAGNYEQYF.

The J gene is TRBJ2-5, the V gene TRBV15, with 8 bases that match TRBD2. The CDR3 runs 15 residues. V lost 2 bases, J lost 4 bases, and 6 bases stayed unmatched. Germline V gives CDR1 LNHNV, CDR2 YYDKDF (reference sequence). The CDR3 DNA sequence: TGTGCCACCAGCAGAAATAGGGGGACTAGAGAGACCCAGTACTTC. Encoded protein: CATSRNRGTRETQYF.

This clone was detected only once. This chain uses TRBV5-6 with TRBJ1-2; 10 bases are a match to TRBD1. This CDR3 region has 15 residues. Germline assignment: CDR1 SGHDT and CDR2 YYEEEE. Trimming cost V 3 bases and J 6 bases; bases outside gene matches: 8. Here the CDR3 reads CASSSPGQGSDGYTF. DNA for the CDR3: TGTGCCAGCAGCTCTCCGGGACAGGGGAGTGATGGCTACACCTTC.

CDR3 protein: CASSDISYEQYF. DNA for the CDR3: TGCGCCAGCAGTGATATTTCGTACGAGCAGTACTTC. The genes are TRBV10-1 and TRBJ2-7, with D unclear. V dropped 3 bases and J dropped 4 bases, with 7 bases sitting between them. Germline V CDR1 and CDR2: WNHNN, SYGVQD (reference sequence). CDR3 length equals 12 residues.

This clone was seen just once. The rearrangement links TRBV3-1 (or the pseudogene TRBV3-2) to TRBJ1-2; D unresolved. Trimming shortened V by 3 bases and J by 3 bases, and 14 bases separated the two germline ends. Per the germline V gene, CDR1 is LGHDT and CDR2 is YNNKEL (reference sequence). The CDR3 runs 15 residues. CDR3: CASSQGPTPYYGYTF. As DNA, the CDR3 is TGTGCCAGCAGCCAGGGCCCTACTCCCTACTATGGCTACACCTTC.

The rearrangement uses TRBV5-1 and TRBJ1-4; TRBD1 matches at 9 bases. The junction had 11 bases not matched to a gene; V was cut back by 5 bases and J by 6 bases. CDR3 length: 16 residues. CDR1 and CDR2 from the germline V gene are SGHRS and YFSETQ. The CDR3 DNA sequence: TGCGCCAGCAGGGACTACCGGGGGACAGGGTATGAAAAACTGTTTTTT. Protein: CASRDYRGTGYEKLFF. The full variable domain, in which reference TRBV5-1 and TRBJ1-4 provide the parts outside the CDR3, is KAGVTQTPRYLIKTRGQQVTLSCSPISGHRSVSWYQQTPGQGLQFLFEYFSETQRNKGNFPGRFSGRQFSNSRSEMNVSTLELGDSALYLCASRDYRGTGYEKLFFGSGTQLSVL.

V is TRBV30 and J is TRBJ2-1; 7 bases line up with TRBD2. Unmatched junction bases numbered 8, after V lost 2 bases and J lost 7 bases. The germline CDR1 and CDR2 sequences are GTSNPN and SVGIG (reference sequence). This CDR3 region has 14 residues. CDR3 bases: TGTGCCTGGAGTTTCGCGGGAGCAAAAAATGAGCAGTTCTTC. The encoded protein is CAWSFAGAKNEQFF.

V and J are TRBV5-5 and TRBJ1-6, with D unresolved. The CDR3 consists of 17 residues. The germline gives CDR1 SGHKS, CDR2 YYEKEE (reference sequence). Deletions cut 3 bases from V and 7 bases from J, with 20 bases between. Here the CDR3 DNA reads TGTGCCAGCAGCTCGAGGGTGCTTGCGGCCAGAAATTCACCCCTCCACTTT. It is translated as CASSSRVLAARNSPLHF. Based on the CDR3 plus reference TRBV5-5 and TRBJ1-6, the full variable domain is DAGVTQSPTHLIKTRGQQVTLRCSPISGHKSVSWYQQVLGQGPQFIFQYYEKEERGRGNFPDRFSARQFPNYSSELNVNALLLGDSALYLCASSSRVLAARNSPLHFGNGTRLTVT.

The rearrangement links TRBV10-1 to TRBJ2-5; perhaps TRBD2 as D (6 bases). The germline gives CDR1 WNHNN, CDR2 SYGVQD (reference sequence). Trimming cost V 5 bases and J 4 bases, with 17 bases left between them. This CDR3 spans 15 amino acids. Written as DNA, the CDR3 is TGCGCCAGCAGTTCCCTCCGGGGGACGGGAGAGACCCAGTACTTC. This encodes CASSSLRGTGETQYF.

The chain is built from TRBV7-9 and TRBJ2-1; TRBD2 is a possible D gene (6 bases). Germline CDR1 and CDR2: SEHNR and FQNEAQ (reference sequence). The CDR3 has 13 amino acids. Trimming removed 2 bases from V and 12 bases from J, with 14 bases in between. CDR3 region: CASSLSGSGVQFF. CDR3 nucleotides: TGTGCCAGCAGCTTATCCGGGAGTGGCGTGCAGTTCTTC.